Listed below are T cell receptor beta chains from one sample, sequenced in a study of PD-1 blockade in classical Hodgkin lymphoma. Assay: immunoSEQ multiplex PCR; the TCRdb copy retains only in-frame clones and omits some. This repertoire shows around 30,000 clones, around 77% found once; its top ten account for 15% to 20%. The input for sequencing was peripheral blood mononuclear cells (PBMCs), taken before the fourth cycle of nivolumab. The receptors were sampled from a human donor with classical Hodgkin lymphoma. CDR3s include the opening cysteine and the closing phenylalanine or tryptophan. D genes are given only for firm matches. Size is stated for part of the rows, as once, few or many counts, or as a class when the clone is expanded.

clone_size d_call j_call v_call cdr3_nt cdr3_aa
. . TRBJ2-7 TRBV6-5 TGTACCAGCAGTGAAATGGGACCAAACTACGAGCAGTACTTC CTSSEMGPNYEQYF
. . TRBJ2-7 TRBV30 TGTGCCTGGAGTCGGAAACAATTGCGGGGCACCTACGAGCAGTACTTC CAWSRKQLRGTYEQYF
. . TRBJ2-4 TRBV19 TGTGCCAGTAGTATACGAGACTATCAAAACAATCAGTACTTC CASSIRDYQNNQYF
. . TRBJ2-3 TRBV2 TGTGCCAGCAGCGAGGGCCCGCCATCCACAGATACGCAGTATTTT CASSEGPPSTDTQYF
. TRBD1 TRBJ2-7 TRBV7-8 TGTGCCAGCAGCACCCCCCCGGACAGGGCGGGGACGGAGCAGTACTTC CASSTPPDRAGTEQYF
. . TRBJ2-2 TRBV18 TGTGCCAGCTCACCATCCGGGGGCACCGGGGAGCTGTTTTTT CASSPSGGTGELFF
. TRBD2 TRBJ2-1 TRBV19 TGTGCCAGTAGTAAACCGGGACTAGCGGAGTACAATGAGCAGTTCTTC CASSKPGLAEYNEQFF
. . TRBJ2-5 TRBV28 TGTGCCAGCAGTCCAGCTTGGGGAGAGACCCAGTACTTC CASSPAWGETQYF
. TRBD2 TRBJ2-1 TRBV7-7 TGTGCCAGCAGCCCCCTGGGACTAGCGACGAATGAGCAGTTCTTC CASSPLGLATNEQFF
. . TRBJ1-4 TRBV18 TGTGCCAGCAAGGGCGGGAGTAAACTGTTTTTT CASKGGSKLFF
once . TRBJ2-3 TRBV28 TGTGCCAGCAGCTCTACGGGTCTAAGCACAGATACGCAGTATTTT CASSSTGLSTDTQYF